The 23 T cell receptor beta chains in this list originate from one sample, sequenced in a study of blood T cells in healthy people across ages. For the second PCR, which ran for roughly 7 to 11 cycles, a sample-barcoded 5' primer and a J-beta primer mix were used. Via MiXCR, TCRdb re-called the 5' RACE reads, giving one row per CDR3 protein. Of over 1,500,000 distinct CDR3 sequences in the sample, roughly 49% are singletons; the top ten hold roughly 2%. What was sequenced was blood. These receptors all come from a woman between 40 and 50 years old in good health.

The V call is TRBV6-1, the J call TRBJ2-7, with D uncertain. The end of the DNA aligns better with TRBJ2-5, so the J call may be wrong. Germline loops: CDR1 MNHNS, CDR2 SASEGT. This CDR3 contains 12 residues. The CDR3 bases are TGTGCCAGCGCCCCACATAAAGAGACCCAGTACTTC. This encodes CASAPHKETQYF.

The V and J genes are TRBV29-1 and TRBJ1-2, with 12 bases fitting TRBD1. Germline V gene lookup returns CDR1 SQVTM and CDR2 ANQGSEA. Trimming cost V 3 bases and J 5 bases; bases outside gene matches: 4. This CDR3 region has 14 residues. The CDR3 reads CSVEGQGAGYGYTF. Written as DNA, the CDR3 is TGCAGCGTTGAGGGACAGGGGGCAGGATATGGCTACACCTTC.

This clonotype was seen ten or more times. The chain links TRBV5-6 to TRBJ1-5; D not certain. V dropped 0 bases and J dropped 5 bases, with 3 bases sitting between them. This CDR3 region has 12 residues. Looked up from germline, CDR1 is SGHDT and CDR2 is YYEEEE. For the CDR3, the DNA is TGTGCCAGCAGCTTGGGAGATCAGCCCCAGCATTTT. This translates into CASSLGDQPQHF.

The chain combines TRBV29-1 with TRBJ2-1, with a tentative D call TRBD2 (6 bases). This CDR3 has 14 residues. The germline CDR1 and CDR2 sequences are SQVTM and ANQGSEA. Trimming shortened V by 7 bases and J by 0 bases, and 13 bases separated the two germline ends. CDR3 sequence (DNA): TGCAGCGCCCCACGGGAGAGCTCCTACAATGAGCAGTTCTTC. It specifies CSAPRESSYNEQFF.

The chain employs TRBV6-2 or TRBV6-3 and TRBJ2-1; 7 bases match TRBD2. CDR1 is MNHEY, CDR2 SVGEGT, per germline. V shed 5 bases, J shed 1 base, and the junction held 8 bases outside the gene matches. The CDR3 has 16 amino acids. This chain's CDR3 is CASSNVCGGSYNEQFF. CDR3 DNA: TGTGCCAGCAGTAACGTCTGCGGGGGATCCTACAATGAGCAGTTCTTC.

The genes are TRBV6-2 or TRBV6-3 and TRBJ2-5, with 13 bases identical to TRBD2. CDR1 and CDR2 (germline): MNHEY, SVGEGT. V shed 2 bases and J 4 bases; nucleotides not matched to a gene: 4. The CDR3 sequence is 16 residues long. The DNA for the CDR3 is TGTGCCAGCAGTTACCCGGGACTAGCGGGACGAGAGACCCAGTACTTC. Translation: CASSYPGLAGRETQYF.

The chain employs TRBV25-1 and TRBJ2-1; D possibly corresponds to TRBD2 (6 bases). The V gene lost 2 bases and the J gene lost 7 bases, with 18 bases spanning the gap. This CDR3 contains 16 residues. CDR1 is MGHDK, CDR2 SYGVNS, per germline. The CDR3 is CASSEHLARGINEQFF. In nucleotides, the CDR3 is TGTGCCAGCAGTGAACATCTTGCGCGGGGTATTAATGAGCAGTTCTTC.

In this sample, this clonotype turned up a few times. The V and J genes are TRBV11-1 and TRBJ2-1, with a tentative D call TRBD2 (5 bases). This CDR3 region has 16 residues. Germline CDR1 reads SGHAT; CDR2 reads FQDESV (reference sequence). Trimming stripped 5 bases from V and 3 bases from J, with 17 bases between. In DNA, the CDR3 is TGTGCCAGCAGCCCGACCCGGGGAGACTTCTACAATGAGCAGTTCTTC. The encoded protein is CASSPTRGDFYNEQFF.

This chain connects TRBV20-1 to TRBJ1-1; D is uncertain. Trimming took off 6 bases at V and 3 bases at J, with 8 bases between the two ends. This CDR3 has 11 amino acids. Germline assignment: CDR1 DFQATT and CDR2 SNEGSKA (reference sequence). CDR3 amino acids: CSATLYTEAFF. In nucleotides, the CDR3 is TGCAGTGCCACCTTGTACACTGAAGCTTTCTTT.

For the CDR3, the DNA is TGTGCCAGCAGCCAACAACAGGGGAACACTGAAGCTTTCTTT. Its translation is CASSQQQGNTEAFF. This chain uses TRBV14 with TRBJ1-1; tentatively, D is TRBD1 (6 bases). The germline V gene encodes CDR1 SGHDN and CDR2 FVKESK. Trimming removed 2 bases from V and 1 base from J, with 8 bases in between. This CDR3 comprises 14 residues. Drawing the rest from reference TRBV14 and TRBJ1-1, the complete variable domain is EAGVTQFPSHSVIEKGQTVTLRCDPISGHDNLYWYRRVMGKEIKFLLHFVKESKQDESGMPNNRFLAERTGGTYSTLKVQPAELEDSGVYFCASSQQQGNTEAFFGQGTRLTVV.

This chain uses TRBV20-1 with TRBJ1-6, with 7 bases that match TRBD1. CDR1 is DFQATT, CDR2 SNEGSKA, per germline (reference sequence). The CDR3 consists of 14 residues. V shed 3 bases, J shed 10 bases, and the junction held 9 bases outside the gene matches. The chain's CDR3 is CSARETGIGSPLHF. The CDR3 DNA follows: TGCAGTGCTAGGGAGACAGGGATAGGGTCACCCCTCCACTTT.

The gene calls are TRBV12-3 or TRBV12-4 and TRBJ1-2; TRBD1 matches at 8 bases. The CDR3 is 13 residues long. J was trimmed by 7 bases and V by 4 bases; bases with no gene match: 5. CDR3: CASSSSQGAGYTF. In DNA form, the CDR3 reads TGTGCCAGCAGTTCATCTCAGGGGGCTGGCTACACCTTC.

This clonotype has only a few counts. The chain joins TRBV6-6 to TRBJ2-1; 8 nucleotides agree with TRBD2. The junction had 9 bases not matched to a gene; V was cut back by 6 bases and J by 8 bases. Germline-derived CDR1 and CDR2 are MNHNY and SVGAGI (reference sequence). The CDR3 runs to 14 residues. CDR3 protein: CASREPGGVYEQFF. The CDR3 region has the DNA TGTGCCAGCAGGGAGCCGGGGGGGGTGTATGAGCAGTTCTTC.

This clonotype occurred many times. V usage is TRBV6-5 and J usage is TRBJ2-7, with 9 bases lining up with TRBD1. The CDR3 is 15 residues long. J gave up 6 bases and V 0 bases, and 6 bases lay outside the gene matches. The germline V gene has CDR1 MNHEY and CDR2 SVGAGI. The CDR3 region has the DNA TGTGCCAGCAGTTACTCCGAACAGGGGGCTGGCGAGCAGTACTTC. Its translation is CASSYSEQGAGEQYF.

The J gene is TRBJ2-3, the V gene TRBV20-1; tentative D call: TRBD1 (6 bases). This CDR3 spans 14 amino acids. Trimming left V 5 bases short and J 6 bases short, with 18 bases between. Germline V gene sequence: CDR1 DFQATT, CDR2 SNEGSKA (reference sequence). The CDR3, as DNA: TGCAGTGCTCCAGGGGCTTTCACATCTGATACGCAGTATTTT. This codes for CSAPGAFTSDTQYF.

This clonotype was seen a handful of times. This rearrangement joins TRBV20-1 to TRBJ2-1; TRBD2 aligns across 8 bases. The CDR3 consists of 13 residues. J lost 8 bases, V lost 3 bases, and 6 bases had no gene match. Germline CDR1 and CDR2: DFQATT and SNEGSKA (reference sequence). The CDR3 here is CSASGGAWDEQFF. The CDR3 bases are TGCAGTGCTAGCGGGGGGGCTTGGGATGAGCAGTTCTTC.

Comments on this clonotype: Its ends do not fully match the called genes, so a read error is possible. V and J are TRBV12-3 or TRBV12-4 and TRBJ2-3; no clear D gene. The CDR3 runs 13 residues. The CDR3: CASSFMSTDTEYF. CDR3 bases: TGTGCCAGCAGTTTTATGAGCACAGATACGGAGTATTTT.

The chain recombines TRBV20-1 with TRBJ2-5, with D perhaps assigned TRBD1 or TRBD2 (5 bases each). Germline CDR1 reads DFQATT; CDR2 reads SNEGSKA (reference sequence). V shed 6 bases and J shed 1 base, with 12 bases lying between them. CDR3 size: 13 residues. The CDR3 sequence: CSAADNTQETQYF. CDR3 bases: TGCAGTGCAGCGGACAATACCCAAGAGACCCAGTACTTC.

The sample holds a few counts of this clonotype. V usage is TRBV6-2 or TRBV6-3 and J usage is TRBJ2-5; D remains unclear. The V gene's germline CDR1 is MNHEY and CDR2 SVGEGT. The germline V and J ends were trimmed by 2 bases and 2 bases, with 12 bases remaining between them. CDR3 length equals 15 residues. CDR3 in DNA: TGTGCCAGCAGTTACCCGAGACATCGTCAAGAGACCCAGTACTTC. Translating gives CASSYPRHRQETQYF.

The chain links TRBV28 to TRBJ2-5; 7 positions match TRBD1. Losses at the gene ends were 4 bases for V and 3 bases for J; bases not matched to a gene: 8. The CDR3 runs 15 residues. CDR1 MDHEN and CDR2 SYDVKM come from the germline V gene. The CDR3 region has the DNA TGTGCCAGCAGTTCCCCCGCTACAGGGGAAGAGACCCAGTACTTC. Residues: CASSSPATGEETQYF.

The DNA of the CDR3 is TGCAGTGCCCGTTATTTGAGGTCAGGGTTCGCCGGAATCTACGAGCAGTACTTC. Its translation is CSARYLRSGFAGIYEQYF. The chain is built from TRBV20-1 and TRBJ2-7; weak D call: TRBD1 (5 bases). Germline-derived CDR1 and CDR2 are DFQATT and SNEGSKA (reference sequence). V was clipped by 6 bases and J by 3 bases, with 30 bases between them. The CDR3 is 18 residues long.

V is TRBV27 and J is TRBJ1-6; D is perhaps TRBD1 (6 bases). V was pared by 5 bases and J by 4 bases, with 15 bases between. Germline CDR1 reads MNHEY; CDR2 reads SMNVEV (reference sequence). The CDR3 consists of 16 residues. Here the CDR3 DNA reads TGTGCCAGCAGTCCTTCAGGACAGTCTTATAATTCACCCCTCCACTTT. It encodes CASSPSGQSYNSPLHF.

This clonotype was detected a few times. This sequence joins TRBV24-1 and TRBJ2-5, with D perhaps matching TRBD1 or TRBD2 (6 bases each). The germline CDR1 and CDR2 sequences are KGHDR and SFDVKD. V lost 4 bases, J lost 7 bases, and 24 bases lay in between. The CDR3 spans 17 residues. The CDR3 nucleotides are TGTGCCACCAGTGACTCCGGAGAGGGGGGCGCAAAGGGGACCCAGTACTTC. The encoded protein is CATSDSGEGGAKGTQYF.